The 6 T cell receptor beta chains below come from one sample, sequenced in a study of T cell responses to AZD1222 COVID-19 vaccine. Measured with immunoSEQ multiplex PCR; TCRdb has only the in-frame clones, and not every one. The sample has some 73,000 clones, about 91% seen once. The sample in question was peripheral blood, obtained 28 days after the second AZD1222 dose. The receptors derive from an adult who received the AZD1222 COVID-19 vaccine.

CDR3 nucleotides: TGTGCCAGCAGTGGCCGCCCCCCGGGTTACAATGAGCAGTTCTTC. Translation gives CASSGRPPGYNEQFF. The chain recombines TRBV2 with TRBJ2-1; D is unclear. CDR3 length equals 15 residues. Germline V lookup: CDR1 SNHLY, CDR2 FYNNEI. V lost 4 bases and J lost 4, with 14 bases in between.

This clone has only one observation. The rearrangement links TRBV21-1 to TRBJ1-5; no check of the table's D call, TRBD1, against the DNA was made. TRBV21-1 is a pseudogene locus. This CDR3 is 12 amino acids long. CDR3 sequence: CASSWGHQTRHF. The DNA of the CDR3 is TGTGCCAGCAGCTGGGGACACCAGACGAGGCATTTT.

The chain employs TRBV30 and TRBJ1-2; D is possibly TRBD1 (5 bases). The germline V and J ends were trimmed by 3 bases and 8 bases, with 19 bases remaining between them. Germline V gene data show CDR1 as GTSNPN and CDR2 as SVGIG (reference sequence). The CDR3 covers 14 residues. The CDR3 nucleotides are TGTGCCTGGAGGGAGGACGGGGCCCGGGGCGGCTACACCTTC. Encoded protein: CAWREDGARGGYTF.

The CDR3 DNA reads as TGTGCCAGCAGTCCCCACTTCGGGACTGAAGCTTTCTTT. Residues: CASSPHFGTEAFF. This chain links TRBV28 with TRBJ1-1; no clear D. Trimming stripped 5 bases from V and 5 bases from J, with 12 bases between. Germline CDR1 reads MDHEN; CDR2 reads SYDVKM. The CDR3 consists of 13 residues.

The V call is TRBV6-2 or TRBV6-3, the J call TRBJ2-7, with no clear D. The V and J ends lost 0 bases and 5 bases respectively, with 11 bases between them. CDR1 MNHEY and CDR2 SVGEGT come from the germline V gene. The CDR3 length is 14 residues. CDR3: CASSYSDGFNEQYF. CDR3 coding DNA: TGTGCCAGCAGTTACTCCGACGGCTTCAACGAGCAGTACTTC.

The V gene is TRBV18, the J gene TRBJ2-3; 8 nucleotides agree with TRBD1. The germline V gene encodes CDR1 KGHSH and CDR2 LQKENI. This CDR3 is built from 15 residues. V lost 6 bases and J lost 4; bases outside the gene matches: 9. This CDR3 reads CASSLDRGWADTQYF. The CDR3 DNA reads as TGTGCCAGCTCCCTAGACAGGGGATGGGCAGATACGCAGTATTTT.